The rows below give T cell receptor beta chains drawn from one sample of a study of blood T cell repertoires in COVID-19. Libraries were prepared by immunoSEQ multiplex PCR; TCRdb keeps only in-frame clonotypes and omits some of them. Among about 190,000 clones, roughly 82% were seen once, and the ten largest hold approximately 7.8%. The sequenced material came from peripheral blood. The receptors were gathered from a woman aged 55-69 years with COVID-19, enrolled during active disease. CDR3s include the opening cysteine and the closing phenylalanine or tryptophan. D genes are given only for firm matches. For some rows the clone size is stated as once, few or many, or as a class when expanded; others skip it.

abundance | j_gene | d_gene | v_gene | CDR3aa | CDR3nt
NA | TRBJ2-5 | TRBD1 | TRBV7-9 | CASSVDREQETQYF | TGTGCCAGCAGCGTCGACAGGGAACAAGAGACCCAGTACTTC
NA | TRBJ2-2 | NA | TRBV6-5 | CASTAYTGELFF | TGTGCCAGCACCGCGTACACCGGGGAGCTGTTTTTT
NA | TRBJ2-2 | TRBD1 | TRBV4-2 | CASSQRDRGPTGELFF | TGTGCCAGCAGCCAACGGGACAGGGGACCCACCGGGGAGCTGTTTTTT
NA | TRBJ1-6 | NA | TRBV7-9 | CASSPGGLASPLHF | TGTGCCAGCAGCCCGGGGGGGTTGGCTTCACCCCTCCACTTT
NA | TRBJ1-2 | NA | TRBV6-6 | CASSPQREGQGGYTF | TGTGCCAGCAGTCCCCAGAGGGAGGGGCAGGGTGGCTACACCTTC
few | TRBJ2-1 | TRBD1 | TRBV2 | CASTSDRGENEQFF | TGTGCCAGCACATCGGACAGGGGCGAAAATGAGCAGTTCTTC
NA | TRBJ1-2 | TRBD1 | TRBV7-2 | CASSLVGGDRSNYGYTF | TGTGCCAGCAGCTTAGTAGGCGGGGACAGATCTAACTATGGCTACACCTTC
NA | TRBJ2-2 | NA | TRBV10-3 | CAISLPTGELFF | TGTGCCATCAGTCTCCCTACCGGGGAGCTGTTTTTT
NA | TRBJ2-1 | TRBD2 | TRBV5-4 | CASSSTSGRAFEQFF | TGTGCCAGCAGCTCAACTAGCGGGAGGGCCTTTGAGCAGTTCTTC
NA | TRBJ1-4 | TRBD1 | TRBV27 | CASSLSRTGVEKLFF | TGTGCCAGCAGTTTATCTAGGACAGGGGTTGAAAAACTGTTTTTT
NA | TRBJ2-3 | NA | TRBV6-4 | CASSASPGHTQYF | TGTGCCAGCAGTGCCTCCCCTGGGCATACGCAGTATTTT
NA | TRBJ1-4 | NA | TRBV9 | CASSPTGGFEKLFF | TGTGCCAGCAGCCCAACGGGGGGTTTCGAAAAACTGTTTTTT
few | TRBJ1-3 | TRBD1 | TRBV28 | CASSSPDRAGNTIYF | TGTGCCAGCAGTTCCCCGGACAGGGCTGGAAACACCATATATTTT
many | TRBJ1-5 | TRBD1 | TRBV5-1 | CASSLSGGDNQPQHF | TGCGCCAGCAGCTTGTCAGGGGGCGATAATCAGCCCCAGCATTTT
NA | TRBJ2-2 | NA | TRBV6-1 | CASSEGQRGGELFF | TGTGCCAGCAGTGAAGGGCAGCGCGGCGGGGAGCTGTTTTTT
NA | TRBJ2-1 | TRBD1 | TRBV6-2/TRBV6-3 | CASSYSPDRGWDNEQFF | TGTGCCAGCAGTTACTCGCCGGACAGGGGATGGGACAATGAGCAGTTCTTC
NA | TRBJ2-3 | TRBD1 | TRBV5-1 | CASSQGQVVADTQYF | TGCGCCAGCAGCCAAGGACAGGTGGTAGCAGATACGCAGTATTTT
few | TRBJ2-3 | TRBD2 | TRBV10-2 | CASRERAGGDTQYF | TGCGCCAGCAGGGAGAGAGCGGGAGGGGATACGCAGTATTTT
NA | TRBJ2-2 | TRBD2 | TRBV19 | CASSLAGNTGELFF | TGTGCCAGTAGTCTAGCGGGGAACACCGGGGAGCTGTTTTTT
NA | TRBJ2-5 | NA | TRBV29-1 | CSAGLLVQETQYF | TGCAGCGCTGGGCTACTAGTTCAAGAGACCCAGTACTTC
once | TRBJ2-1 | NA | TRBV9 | CASSVGPRLVINEQFF | TGTGCCAGCAGCGTAGGGCCGAGACTAGTCATCAATGAGCAGTTCTTC
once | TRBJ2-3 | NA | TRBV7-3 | CASSLNGGYTDTQYF | TGTGCCAGCAGCTTAAACGGCGGATACACAGATACGCAGTATTTT
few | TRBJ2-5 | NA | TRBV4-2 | CASSQEATGEEGETQYF | TGTGCCAGCAGCCAAGAGGCAACAGGGGAGGAGGGAGAGACCCAGTACTTC
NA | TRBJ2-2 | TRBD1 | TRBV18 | CASSPRTGSTGELFF | TGTGCCAGCTCACCAAGGACAGGGAGTACCGGGGAGCTGTTTTTT
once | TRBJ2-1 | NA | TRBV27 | CASSLSPVWYNEQFF | TGTGCCAGCAGTTTATCACCGGTGTGGTACAATGAGCAGTTCTTC
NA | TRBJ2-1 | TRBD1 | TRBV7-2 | CASSPPRGQRSSYNEQFF | TGTGCCAGCAGCCCACCCCGGGGACAGCGGAGCTCCTACAATGAGCAGTTCTTC
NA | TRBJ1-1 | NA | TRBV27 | CASRGLVDTEAFF | TGTGCCAGCAGGGGGCTGGTTGACACTGAAGCTTTCTTT
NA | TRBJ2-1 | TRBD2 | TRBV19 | CASSIVAGLAGSEQFF | TGTGCCAGTAGTATAGTGGCGGGACTAGCAGGATCTGAGCAGTTCTTC
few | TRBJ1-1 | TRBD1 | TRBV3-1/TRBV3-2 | CASRRGQGNTEAFF | TGTGCCAGCAGGAGAGGACAGGGTAACACTGAAGCTTTCTTT
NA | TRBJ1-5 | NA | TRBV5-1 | CASSLGQGQPQHF | TGCGCCAGCAGCTTGGGCCAGGGGCAGCCCCAGCATTTT
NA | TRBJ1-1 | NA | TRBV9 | CASSVDSDIQNTEAFF | TGTGCCAGCAGCGTAGACTCGGACATCCAGAACACTGAAGCTTTCTTT
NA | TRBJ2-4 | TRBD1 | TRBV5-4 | CASSLGPGGDGKNIQYF | TGTGCCAGCAGCTTGGGGCCAGGGGGAGACGGCAAAAACATTCAGTACTTC
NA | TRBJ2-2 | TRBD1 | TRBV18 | CASSPATGANTGELFF | TGTGCCAGCTCACCGGCGACAGGGGCGAACACCGGGGAGCTGTTTTTT
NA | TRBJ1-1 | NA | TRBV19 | CASSPRLNTEAFF | TGTGCCAGTAGTCCTCGGTTGAACACTGAAGCTTTCTTT
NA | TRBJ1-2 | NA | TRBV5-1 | CASSPAARGYTF | TGCGCCAGCAGCCCGGCTGCGCGGGGCTACACCTTC
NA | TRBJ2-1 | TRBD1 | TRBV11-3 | CASSPGTGPNEQFF | TGTGCCAGCAGTCCCGGGACAGGGCCTAATGAGCAGTTCTTC
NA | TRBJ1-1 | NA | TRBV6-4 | CASRGLPENTEAFF | TGTGCCAGCAGGGGACTGCCCGAGAACACTGAAGCTTTCTTT
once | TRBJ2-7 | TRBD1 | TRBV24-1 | CATSETGVSEQYF | TGTGCCACCAGTGAGACAGGGGTCAGCGAGCAGTACTTC
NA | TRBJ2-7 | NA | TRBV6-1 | CASSEGEQYEQYF | TGTGCCAGCAGTGAGGGAGAGCAATACGAGCAGTACTTC
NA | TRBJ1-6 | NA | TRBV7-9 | CASSKGIVYNSPLHF | TGTGCCAGCAGCAAGGGGATCGTGTATAATTCACCCCTCCACTTT
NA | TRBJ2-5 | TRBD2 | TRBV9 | CASSVSSGRKETQYF | TGTGCCAGCAGCGTTTCTAGCGGGAGGAAAGAGACCCAGTACTTC
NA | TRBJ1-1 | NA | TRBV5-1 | CASSLSQKPGTEAFF | TGCGCCAGCAGCTTGTCTCAGAAGCCGGGGACTGAAGCTTTCTTT
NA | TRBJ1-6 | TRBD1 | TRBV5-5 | CASSGGQEKTNSPLHF | TGTGCCAGCAGCGGGGGACAGGAAAAGACCAATTCACCCCTCCACTTT
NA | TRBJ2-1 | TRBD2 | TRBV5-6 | CASSLDIGLAVNEQFF | TGTGCCAGCAGCTTGGATATCGGCCTAGCGGTGAATGAGCAGTTCTTC
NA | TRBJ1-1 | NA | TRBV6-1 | CASSEARQNTEAFF | TGTGCCAGCAGTGAAGCGAGACAGAACACTGAAGCTTTCTTT
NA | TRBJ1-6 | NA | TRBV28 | CASSLRGGGGNSPLHF | TGTGCCAGCAGTTTAAGGGGGGGTGGGGGTAATTCACCCCTCCACTTT
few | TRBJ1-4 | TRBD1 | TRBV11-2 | CASSPRQGTNEKLFF | TGTGCCAGCAGCCCCCGACAGGGGACTAATGAAAAACTGTTTTTT
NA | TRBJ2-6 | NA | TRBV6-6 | CASVRGGSSGANVLTF | TGTGCCAGCGTAAGGGGGGGGAGCTCTGGGGCCAACGTCCTGACTTTC
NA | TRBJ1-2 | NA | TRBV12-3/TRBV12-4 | CASSFGVYGYTF | TGTGCCAGCAGTTTCGGGGTCTATGGCTACACCTTC
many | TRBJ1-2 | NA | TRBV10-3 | CAISEPKQGPNGYTF | TGTGCCATCAGTGAGCCGAAACAGGGACCGAATGGCTACACCTTC
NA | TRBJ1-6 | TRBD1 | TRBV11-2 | CASSLDQTGLSSWNSPLHF | TGTGCCAGCAGCTTAGATCAGACAGGGTTATCTTCCTGGAATTCACCCCTCCACTTT
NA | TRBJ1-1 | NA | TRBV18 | CASSPGGGRNTEAFF | TGTGCCAGCTCACCAGGCGGGGGTAGGAACACTGAAGCTTTCTTT
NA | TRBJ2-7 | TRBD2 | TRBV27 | CASRVGTTYEQYF | TGTGCCAGCAGGGTCGGGACTACCTACGAGCAGTACTTC
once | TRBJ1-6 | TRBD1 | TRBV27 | CASSTRTGSSYNSPLHF | TGTGCCAGCAGTACCAGGACAGGGAGCTCCTATAATTCACCCCTCCACTTT
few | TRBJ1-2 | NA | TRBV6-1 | CASSETRGWYDGYTF | TGTGCCAGCAGTGAAACAAGGGGGTGGTACGATGGCTACACCTTC
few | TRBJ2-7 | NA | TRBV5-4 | CASSLRTVPGDEQYF | TGTGCCAGCAGCTTGAGGACAGTGCCCGGGGACGAGCAGTACTTC
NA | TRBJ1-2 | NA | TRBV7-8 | CASSRSGDGGYTF | TGTGCCAGCAGCCGGTCGGGGGATGGTGGCTACACCTTC
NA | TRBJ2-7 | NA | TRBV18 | CASSPTTGEACYF | TGTGCCAGCTCACCTACAACCGGTGAGGCCTGTTACTTC